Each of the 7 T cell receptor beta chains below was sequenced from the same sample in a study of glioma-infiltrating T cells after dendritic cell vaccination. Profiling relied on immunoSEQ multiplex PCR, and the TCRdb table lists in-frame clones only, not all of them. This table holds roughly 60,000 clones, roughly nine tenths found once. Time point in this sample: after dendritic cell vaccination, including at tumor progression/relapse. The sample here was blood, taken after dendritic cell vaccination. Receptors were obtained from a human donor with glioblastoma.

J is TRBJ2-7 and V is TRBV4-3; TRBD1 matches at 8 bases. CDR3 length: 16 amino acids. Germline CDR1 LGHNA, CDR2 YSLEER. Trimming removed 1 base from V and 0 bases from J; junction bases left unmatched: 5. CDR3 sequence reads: CASSQGTGTGSYEQYF. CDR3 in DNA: TGCGCCAGCAGCCAAGGGACGGGGACAGGCTCCTACGAGCAGTACTTC.

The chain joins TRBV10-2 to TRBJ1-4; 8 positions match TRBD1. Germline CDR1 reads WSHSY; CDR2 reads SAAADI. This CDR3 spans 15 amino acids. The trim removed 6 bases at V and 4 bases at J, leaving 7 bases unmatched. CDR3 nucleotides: TGCGCCAGCAGGGGTGGACAGGGTGATAATGAAAAACTGTTTTTT. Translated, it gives CASRGGQGDNEKLFF.

CDR3 residues: CASSSQWGGNNEQFF. The CDR3 DNA is TGTGCCAGCAGCTCCCAGTGGGGGGGTAACAATGAGCAGTTCTTC. V usage is TRBV7-9 and J usage is TRBJ2-1; 7 positions match TRBD2. CDR3 length: 15 amino acids. With 4 bases clipped from V and 5 bases from J, the junction kept 8 bases outside the gene matches. CDR1 is SEHNR, CDR2 FQNEAQ, per germline (reference sequence).

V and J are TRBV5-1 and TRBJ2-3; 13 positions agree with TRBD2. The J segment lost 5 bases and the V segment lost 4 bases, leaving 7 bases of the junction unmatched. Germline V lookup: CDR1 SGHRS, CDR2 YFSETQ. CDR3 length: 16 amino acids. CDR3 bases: TGCGCCAGCAGCCCTGGACTAGCGGGAGTTAAAGATACGCAGTATTTT. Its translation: CASSPGLAGVKDTQYF.

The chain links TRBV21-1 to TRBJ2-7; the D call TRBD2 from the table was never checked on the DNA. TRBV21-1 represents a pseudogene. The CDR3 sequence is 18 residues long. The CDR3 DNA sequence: TGTGCCAGCAGCAATGAGGGTGGACTAGCGGCCCAGCGGGACGAGCAGTACTTC. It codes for CASSNEGGLAAQRDEQYF.

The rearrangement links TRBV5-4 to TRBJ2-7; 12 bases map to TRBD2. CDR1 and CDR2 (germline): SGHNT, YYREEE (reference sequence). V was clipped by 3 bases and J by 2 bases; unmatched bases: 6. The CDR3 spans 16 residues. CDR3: CASSYPASGRAYEQYF. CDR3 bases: TGTGCCAGCAGCTATCCGGCTAGCGGGAGGGCCTACGAGCAGTACTTC.

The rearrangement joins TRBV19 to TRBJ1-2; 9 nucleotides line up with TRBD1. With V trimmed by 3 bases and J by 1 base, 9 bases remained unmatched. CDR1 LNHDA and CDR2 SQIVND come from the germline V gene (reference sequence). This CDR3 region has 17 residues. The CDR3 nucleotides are TGTGCCAGTAGTATGGTAGGAGGACAGGGGATTAACTATGGCTACACCTTC. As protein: CASSMVGGQGINYGYTF. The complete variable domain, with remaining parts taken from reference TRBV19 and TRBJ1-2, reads DGGITQSPKYLFRKEGQNVTLSCEQNLNHDAMYWYRQDPGQGLRLIYYSQIVNDFQKGDIAEGYSVSREKKESFPLTVTSAQKNPTAFYLCASSMVGGQGINYGYTFGSGTRLTVV.